The 9 T cell receptor beta chains below were found in one sample sequenced in a study of beta chain features in type 1 diabetes. Sequencing targeted expressed TCRB transcripts, as all isolated RNA had been reverse transcribed. Produced via immunoSEQ multiplex PCR; TCRdb's table is partial and in-frame only. This sample has about 340,000 clones, with 8% found just once. The material sequenced was central memory CD4+ T cells from blood. The receptors stem from a young woman in good health.

V and J are TRBV6-5 and TRBJ2-3; D might be TRBD1 (6 bases). CDR1 is MNHEY and CDR2 is SVGAGI in the germline V gene. The CDR3 is 13 residues long. Deletions cut 6 bases from V and 8 bases from J, with 15 bases between. The chain's CDR3 is CASSAFGQSTQYF. CDR3 sequence (DNA): TGTGCCAGCAGCGCCTTTGGACAGTCTACGCAGTATTTT.

This clone appeared a few times. The V gene is TRBV27, the J gene TRBJ2-1; 7 positions match TRBD2. CDR3 length: 14 residues. V gave up 6 bases and J gave up 5 bases; unmatched junction bases: 7. Germline assignment: CDR1 MNHEY and CDR2 SMNVEV (reference sequence). DNA for the CDR3: TGTGCCAGCAGCCTATTACTAGCGCACAATGAGCAGTTCTTC. Translating gives CASSLLLAHNEQFF.

The genes are TRBV7-3 and TRBJ2-1; 11 bases are shared with TRBD2. The CDR3 consists of 15 residues. Trimming at V came to 6 bases and at J to 8 bases, leaving 9 bases not matched to a gene. The germline CDR1 and CDR2 sequences are SGHTA and FQGTGA. CDR3 in DNA: TGTGCCAGCAGATTAGCGGGAGGGTCGTACGATGAGCAGTTCTTC. The encoded protein is CASRLAGGSYDEQFF.

This clone has a handful of counts. The chain carries TRBV7-9 and TRBJ2-1, with no clear D. This CDR3 is 11 amino acids long. Germline V gives CDR1 SEHNR, CDR2 FQNEAQ (reference sequence). V lost 2 bases, J lost 10 bases, and 6 bases lay in between. CDR3 residues: CASSLFGEQFF. CDR3 nucleotides: TGTGCCAGCAGCTTATTCGGGGAGCAGTTCTTC.

This clone appeared a few times. The genes are TRBV7-2 and TRBJ2-3, with TRBD2 as a possible D gene (6 bases). CDR1 is SGHTA and CDR2 is FQGNSA in the germline V gene. The CDR3 loop spans 14 amino acids. V lost 5 bases, J lost 6 bases, and 15 bases lay in between. In DNA, the CDR3 is TGTGCCAGCAGCCTTAGCTGGGAGGTGGATACGCAGTATTTT. Its protein product is CASSLSWEVDTQYF.

This rearrangement joins TRBV28 to TRBJ2-7, with TRBD1 matching 8 bases. Losses at the gene ends were 8 bases for V and 2 bases for J; bases not matched to a gene: 14. The CDR3 is 16 residues long. Germline-derived CDR1 and CDR2 are MDHEN and SYDVKM. CDR3 sequence: CASRRGRTGRTYEQYF. For the CDR3, the DNA is TGTGCCAGCCGCCGGGGAAGGACAGGGAGAACCTACGAGCAGTACTTC.

The V call is TRBV6-1, the J call TRBJ1-6; D is unclear. Germline loops: CDR1 MNHNS, CDR2 SASEGT. Trimming removed 1 base from V and 10 bases from J, with 11 bases in between. The CDR3 totals 14 residues. As DNA, the CDR3 is TGTGCCAGCAGTGAAGAGGAGGACTACTCACCCCTCCACTTT. It yields the protein CASSEEEDYSPLHF.

This clone turned up a few times. The chain joins TRBV11-2 to TRBJ2-2; D remains unclear. The CDR3 consists of 14 residues. Germline CDR1 SGHAT, CDR2 FQNNGV. V lost 3 bases and J 4 bases, leaving 9 bases between the germline ends. As DNA, the CDR3 is TGTGCCAGCAGCTTTTTGGCGCGCACCGGGGAGCTGTTTTTT. Translated, it gives CASSFLARTGELFF.

The sample holds a few counts of this clone. The V call is TRBV7-2, the J call TRBJ2-1; TRBD1 is a possible D gene (5 bases). V dropped 2 bases and J dropped 5 bases, with 16 bases sitting between them. The germline V gene encodes CDR1 SGHTA and CDR2 FQGNSA. The CDR3 length is 16 residues. This CDR3 reads CASSLRQGISNNEQFF. As DNA, the CDR3 is TGTGCCAGCAGCTTAAGGCAGGGAATATCAAACAATGAGCAGTTCTTC.